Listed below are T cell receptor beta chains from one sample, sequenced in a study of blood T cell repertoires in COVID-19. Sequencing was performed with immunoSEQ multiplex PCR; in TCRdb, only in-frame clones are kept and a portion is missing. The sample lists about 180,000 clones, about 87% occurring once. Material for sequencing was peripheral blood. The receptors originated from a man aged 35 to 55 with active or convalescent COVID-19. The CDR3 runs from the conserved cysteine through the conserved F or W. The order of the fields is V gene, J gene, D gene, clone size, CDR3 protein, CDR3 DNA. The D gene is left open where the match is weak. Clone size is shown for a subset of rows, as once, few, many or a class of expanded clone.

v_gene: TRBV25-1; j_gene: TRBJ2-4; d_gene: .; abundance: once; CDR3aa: CASSETGPWKYF; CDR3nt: TGTGCCAGCAGTGAGACAGGACCCTGGAAGTACTTC
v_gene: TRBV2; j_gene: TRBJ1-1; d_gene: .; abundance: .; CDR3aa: CASSGPQLRGRTEAFF; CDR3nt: TGTGCCAGCAGTGGGCCCCAACTACGAGGGCGCACTGAAGCTTTCTTT
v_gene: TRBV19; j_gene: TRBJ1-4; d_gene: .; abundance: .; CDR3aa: CASSIALTNEKLFF; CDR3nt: TGTGCCAGTAGTATCGCGCTGACTAATGAAAAACTGTTTTTT
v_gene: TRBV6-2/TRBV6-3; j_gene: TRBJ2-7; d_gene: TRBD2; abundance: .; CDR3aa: CASSYSKTGGNYEQYF; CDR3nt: TGTGCCAGCAGTTACTCGAAAACCGGGGGGAACTACGAGCAGTACTTC
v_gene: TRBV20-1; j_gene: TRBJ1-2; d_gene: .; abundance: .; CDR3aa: CSAGQTYGYTF; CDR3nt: TGCAGTGCTGGGCAGACCTATGGCTACACCTTC
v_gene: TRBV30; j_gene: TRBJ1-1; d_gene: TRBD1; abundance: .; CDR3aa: CAWSVGQGAGAEAFF; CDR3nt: TGTGCCTGGAGTGTGGGACAGGGGGCGGGCGCTGAAGCTTTCTTT
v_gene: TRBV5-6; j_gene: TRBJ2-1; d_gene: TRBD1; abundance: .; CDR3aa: CASSLGSTGSFYNEQFF; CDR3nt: TGTGCCAGCAGCTTGGGCTCGACAGGGTCCTTCTACAATGAGCAGTTCTTC
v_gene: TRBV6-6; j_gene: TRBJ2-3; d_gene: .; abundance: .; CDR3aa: CASRIGGADTQYF; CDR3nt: TGTGCCAGCAGAATAGGGGGGGCAGATACGCAGTATTTT
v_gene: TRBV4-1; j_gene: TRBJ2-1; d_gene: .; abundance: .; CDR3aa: CASSQRRTTRDNEQFF; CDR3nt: TGCGCCAGCAGCCAACGCCGAACGACTAGAGACAATGAGCAGTTCTTC
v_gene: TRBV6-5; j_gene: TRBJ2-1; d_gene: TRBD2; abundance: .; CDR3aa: CASSYSVGGAYNEQFF; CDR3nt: TGTGCCAGCAGTTACTCGGTCGGGGGGGCCTACAATGAGCAGTTCTTC
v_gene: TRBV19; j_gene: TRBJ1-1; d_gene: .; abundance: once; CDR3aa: CASSSRRTEAFF; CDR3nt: TGTGCCAGTAGTTCCCGTCGGACTGAAGCTTTCTTT
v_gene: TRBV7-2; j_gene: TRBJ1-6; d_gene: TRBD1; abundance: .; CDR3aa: CASSLGQGSLSPLHF; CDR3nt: TGTGCCAGCAGCTTAGGACAGGGGAGCCTTTCACCCCTCCACTTT
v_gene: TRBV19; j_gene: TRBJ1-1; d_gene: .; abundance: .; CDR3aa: CASSISSGVTEAFF; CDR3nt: TGTGCCAGTAGTATATCCTCAGGGGTCACTGAAGCTTTCTTT
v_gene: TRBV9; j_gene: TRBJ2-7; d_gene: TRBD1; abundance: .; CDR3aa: CASSGRTGTQYF; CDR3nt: TGTGCCAGCAGCGGGAGGACAGGTACCCAGTACTTC
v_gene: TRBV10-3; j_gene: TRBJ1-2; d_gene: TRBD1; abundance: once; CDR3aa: CAISRQGGGYTF; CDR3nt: TGTGCCATCAGCCGACAGGGGGGGGGCTACACCTTC
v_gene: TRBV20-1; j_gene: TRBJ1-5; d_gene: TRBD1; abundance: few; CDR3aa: CSASEDRGGQPQHF; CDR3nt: TGCAGTGCTAGTGAGGACAGGGGTGGACAGCCCCAGCATTTT
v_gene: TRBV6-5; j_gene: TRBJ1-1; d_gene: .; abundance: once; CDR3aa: CASSQGWNTEAFF; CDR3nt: TGTGCCAGCTCTCAGGGTTGGAACACTGAAGCTTTCTTT
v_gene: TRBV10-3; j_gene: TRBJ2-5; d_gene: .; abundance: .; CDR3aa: CAIARSQETQYF; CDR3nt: TGTGCCATCGCAAGGAGCCAAGAGACCCAGTACTTC
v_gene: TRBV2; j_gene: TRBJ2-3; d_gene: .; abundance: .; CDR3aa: CASVRGRDSGTDTQYF; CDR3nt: TGTGCCAGCGTGCGGGGTCGGGACAGCGGCACAGATACGCAGTATTTT
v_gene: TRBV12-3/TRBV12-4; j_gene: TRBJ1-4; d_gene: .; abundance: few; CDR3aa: CASSQGTFEKLFF; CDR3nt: TGTGCCAGCAGTCAAGGGACTTTCGAAAAACTGTTTTTT
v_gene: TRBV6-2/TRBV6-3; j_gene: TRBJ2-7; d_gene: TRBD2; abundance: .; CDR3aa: CASSYPSGGVYEQYF; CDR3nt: TGTGCCAGCAGTTACCCAAGCGGGGGGGTTTACGAGCAGTACTTC
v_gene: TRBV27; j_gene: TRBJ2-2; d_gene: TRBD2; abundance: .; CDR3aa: CASKNQGLAGGTGELFF; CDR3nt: TGTGCCAGCAAGAATCAGGGGCTAGCGGGGGGAACCGGGGAGCTGTTTTTT
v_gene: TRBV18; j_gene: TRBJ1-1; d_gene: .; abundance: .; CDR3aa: CASSPEGANTEAFF; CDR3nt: TGTGCCAGCTCACCCGAAGGGGCGAACACTGAAGCTTTCTTT
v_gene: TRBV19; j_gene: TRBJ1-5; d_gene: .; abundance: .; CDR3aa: CASSIGGGGVNQPQHF; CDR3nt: TGTGCCAGTAGTATCGGCGGTGGAGGGGTCAATCAGCCCCAGCATTTT
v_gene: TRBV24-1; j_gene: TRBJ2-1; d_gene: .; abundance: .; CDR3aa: CATSDLHNERAGFPYNEQFF; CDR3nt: TGTGCCACCAGTGATTTGCATAACGAGCGGGCAGGGTTTCCCTACAATGAGCAGTTCTTC
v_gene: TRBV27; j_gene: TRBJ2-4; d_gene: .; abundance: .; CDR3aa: CASSLYMKAKNIQYF; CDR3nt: TGTGCCAGCAGTTTGTACATGAAAGCCAAAAACATTCAGTACTTC
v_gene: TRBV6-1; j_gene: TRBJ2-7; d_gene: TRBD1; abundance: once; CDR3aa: CASSPRDRSPYEQYF; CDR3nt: TGTGCCAGCAGTCCTAGGGACAGGTCACCCTACGAGCAGTACTTC
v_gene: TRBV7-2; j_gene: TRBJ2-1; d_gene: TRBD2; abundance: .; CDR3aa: CASSLAPAVAGGLGDEQFF; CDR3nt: TGTGCCAGCAGCTTAGCCCCAGCGGTAGCGGGGGGCCTCGGGGACGAGCAGTTCTTC
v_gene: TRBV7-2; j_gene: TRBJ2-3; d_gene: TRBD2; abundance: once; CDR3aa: CASSKLAGAPNF; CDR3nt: TGTGCCAGCAGCAAACTAGCGGGGGCCCCGAATTTT
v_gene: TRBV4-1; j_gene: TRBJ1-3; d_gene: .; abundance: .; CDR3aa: CASSQDPSDIHSGNTIYF; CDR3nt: TGCGCCAGCAGCCAAGACCCTTCCGACATTCACTCTGGAAACACCATATATTTT
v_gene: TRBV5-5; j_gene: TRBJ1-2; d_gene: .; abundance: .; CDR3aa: CASSLVDTAYGYTF; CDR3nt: TGTGCCAGCAGCTTGGTAGACACGGCCTATGGCTACACCTTC
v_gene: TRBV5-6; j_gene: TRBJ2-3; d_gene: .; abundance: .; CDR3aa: CASSAQGPDTQYF; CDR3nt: TGTGCCAGCAGCGCCCAGGGCCCAGATACGCAGTATTTT
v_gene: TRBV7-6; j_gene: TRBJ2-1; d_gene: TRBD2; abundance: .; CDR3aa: CASSLLGGTGNEQFF; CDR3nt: TGTGCCAGCAGCTTATTGGGGGGGACGGGGAATGAGCAGTTCTTC
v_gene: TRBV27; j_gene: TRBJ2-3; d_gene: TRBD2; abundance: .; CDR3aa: CASSGVAGAITDTQYF; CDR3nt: TGTGCCAGCAGTGGGGTAGCGGGGGCCATCACAGATACGCAGTATTTT
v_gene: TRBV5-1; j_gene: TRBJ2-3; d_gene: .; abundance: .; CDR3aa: CASSLAGASTDTQYF; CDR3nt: TGCGCCAGCAGCTTGGCCGGAGCTAGCACAGATACGCAGTATTTT
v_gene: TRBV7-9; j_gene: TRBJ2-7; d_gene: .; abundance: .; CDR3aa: CASSLGGLRGQYF; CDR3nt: TGTGCCAGCAGCTTAGGAGGTCTACGAGGGCAGTACTTC
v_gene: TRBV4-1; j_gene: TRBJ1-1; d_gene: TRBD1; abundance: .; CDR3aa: CASSHQTGGRFTEAFF; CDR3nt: TGCGCCAGCAGCCATCAGACAGGGGGCCGGTTCACTGAAGCTTTCTTT
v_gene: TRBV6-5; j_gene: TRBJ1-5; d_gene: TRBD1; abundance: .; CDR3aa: CASRAGQGTNQPQHF; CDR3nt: TGTGCCAGCAGAGCGGGACAGGGGACCAATCAGCCCCAGCATTTT
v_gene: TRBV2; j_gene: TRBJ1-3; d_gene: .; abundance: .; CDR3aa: CASSEEGFGNTIYF; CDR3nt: TGTGCCAGCAGTGAGGAGGGGTTTGGAAACACCATATATTTT
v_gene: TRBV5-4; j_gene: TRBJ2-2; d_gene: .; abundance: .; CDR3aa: CASSSWTQGELFF; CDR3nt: TGTGCCAGCAGCTCCTGGACACAAGGGGAGCTGTTTTTT
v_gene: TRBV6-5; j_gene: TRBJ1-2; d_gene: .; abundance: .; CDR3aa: CASSRTDSADYTF; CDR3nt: TGTGCCAGCAGTAGGACCGACAGTGCCGATTACACCTTC
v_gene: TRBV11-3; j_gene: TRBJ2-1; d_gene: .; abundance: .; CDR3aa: CASSSRPGANEQFF; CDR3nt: TGTGCCAGCAGCTCCCGTCCAGGGGCCAATGAGCAGTTCTTC
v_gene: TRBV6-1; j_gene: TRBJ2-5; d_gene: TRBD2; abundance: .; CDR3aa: CASSEGTSDKETQYF; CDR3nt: TGTGCCAGCAGTGAAGGGACTAGCGATAAGGAGACCCAGTACTTC
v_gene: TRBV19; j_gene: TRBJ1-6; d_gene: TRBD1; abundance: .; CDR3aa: CASGARTGRSEWSYNSPLHF; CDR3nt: TGTGCCAGTGGTGCTCGGACAGGTCGCTCTGAATGGTCCTATAATTCACCCCTCCACTTT
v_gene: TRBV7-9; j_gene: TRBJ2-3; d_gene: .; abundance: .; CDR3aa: CASSFGRETQYF; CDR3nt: TGTGCCAGCAGCTTTGGGCGAGAGACGCAGTATTTT
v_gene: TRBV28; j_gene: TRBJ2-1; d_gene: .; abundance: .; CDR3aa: CASSSHNEQFF; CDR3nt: TGTGCCAGCAGCTCCCACAATGAGCAGTTCTTC
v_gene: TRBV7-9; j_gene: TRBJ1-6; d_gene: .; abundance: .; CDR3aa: CASSSQVRPNSPLHF; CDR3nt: TGTGCCAGCAGCTCACAGGTTCGTCCTAATTCACCCCTCCACTTT
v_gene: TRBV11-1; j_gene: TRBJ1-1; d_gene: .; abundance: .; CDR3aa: CASSFGGTEAFF; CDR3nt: TGTGCCAGCAGCTTCGGGGGCACTGAAGCTTTCTTT
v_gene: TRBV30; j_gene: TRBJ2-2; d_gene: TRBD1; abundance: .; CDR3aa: CAWKTGIIDTGELFF; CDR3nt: TGTGCCTGGAAGACAGGGATAATTGACACCGGGGAGCTGTTTTTT
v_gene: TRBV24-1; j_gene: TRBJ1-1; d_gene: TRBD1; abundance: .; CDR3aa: CATRKQGSTEAFF; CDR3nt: TGTGCCACCAGAAAACAGGGGAGTACTGAAGCTTTCTTT
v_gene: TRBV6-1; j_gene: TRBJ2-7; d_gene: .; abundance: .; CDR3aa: CASSDLGGNYEQYF; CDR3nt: TGTGCCAGCAGTGACCTCGGGGGAAACTACGAGCAGTACTTC
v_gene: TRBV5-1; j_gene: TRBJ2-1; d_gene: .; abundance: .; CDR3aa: CASSQGPIYNEQFF; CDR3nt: TGCGCCAGCAGCCAGGGTCCCATCTACAATGAGCAGTTCTTC
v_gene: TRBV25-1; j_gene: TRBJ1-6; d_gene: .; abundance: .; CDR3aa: CASSESGRNSPLHF; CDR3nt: TGTGCCAGCAGTGAATCTGGCCGTAATTCACCCCTCCACTTT
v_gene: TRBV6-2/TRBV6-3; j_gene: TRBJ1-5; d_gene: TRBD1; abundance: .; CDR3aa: CASSYPGQGNQPQHF; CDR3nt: TGTGCCAGCAGTTACCCGGGACAGGGCAATCAGCCCCAGCATTTT